The 20 T cell receptor beta chains presented below share a single source sample, sequenced in a study of beta chain features in type 1 diabetes. No antigens are known for them. Study outcomes and limitations: Within each of all four CD4+ subsets, Type 1 diabetes patients had TCRB CDR3s that were moderately but significantly shorter.

All of the isolated RNA was reverse transcribed, so expressed TCRB transcripts were sequenced. Sequencing was performed with immunoSEQ multiplex PCR; in TCRdb, only in-frame clones are kept and a portion is missing. Of 150,000 or so clones in the sample, around 63% were seen once. Sample: naive CD4+ T cells from blood. The receptors here all came from a man younger than 40 with type 1 diabetes.

V and J are TRBV28 and TRBJ2-5, with D maybe TRBD2 (6 bases). V gave up 9 bases and J gave up 1 base, with 6 bases separating them. This CDR3 region has 11 residues. Germline CDR1 is MDHEN and CDR2 is SYDVKM. CDR3 sequence reads: CASSGQETQYF. The CDR3 DNA is TGTGCCAGTAGCGGCCAAGAGACCCAGTACTTC. Together with reference TRBV28 and TRBJ2-5, the CDR3 gives the full variable domain: DVKVTQSSRYLVKRTGEKVFLECVQDMDHENMFWYRQDPGLGLRLIYFSYDVKMKEKGDIPEGYSVSREKKERFSLILESASTNQTSMYLCASSGQETQYFGPGTRLLVL.

Comments on this clone: Other DNA sequences in this sample translate to the same CDR3. The J gene is TRBJ2-3, the V gene TRBV2; no reliable D call. This CDR3 is 11 amino acids long. The V end lost 5 bases, the J end lost 6 bases, and 6 bases lay between the germline ends. Germline V gives CDR1 SNHLY, CDR2 FYNNEI. Here the CDR3 reads CASSLGDTQYF. CDR3 sequence (DNA): TGTGCCAGCAGTTTGGGGGATACGCAGTATTTT.

Only a few counts were recorded for this clone. The genes are TRBV29-1 and TRBJ2-7; D remains unclear. Trimming took off 6 bases at V and 3 bases at J, with 12 bases between the two ends. Germline values: CDR1 SQVTM, CDR2 ANQGSEA. This CDR3 is built from 12 residues. The CDR3 spells CSVAVSLYEQYF. The CDR3 DNA follows: TGCAGCGTGGCGGTCAGCCTCTACGAGCAGTACTTC.

This clone appeared once. The junction departs from germline at one end; a sequencing error may be responsible. The chain links TRBV30 to TRBJ2-5, with unresolved D. From germline, CDR1 is GTSNPN and CDR2 SVGIG (reference sequence). The CDR3 has 13 amino acids. CDR3 residues: CAWSPIIGPQSNF. The CDR3 DNA reads TGTGCCTGGAGTCCGATTATTGGTCCCCAATCGAACTTC.

The rearrangement uses TRBV15 and TRBJ2-2; TRBD1 matches 7 bases. CDR1 is LNHNV and CDR2 is YYDKDF in the germline V gene (reference sequence). After removal of 5 bases from V and 7 bases from J, the junction contained 10 bases not matched to a gene. This CDR3 is built from 15 residues. The CDR3 loop is CATSGGQVDGGELFF. The CDR3 DNA follows: TGTGCCACCAGCGGTGGACAGGTAGACGGCGGGGAGCTGTTTTTT.

V and J are TRBV29-1 and TRBJ2-7; D gene ambiguous. Trimming removed 5 bases at V and 2 bases at J, with 7 bases between. CDR3 size: 11 residues. Germline V gene sequence: CDR1 SQVTM, CDR2 ANQGSEA. Here the CDR3 reads CSVRTTYEQYF. The CDR3 coding sequence is TGCAGCGTTCGCACCACCTACGAGCAGTACTTC.

As to this clone: Other DNA sequences in the same sample also yield this CDR3. V is TRBV6-5 and J is TRBJ2-3; no firm D call. Trimming left V 4 bases short and J 4 bases short, with 6 bases between. CDR3 length: 12 amino acids. Germline lookup yields CDR1 MNHEY and CDR2 SVGAGI. In DNA form, the CDR3 reads TGTGCCAGCAGTTCCCAGGCAGATACGCAGTATTTT. This encodes CASSSQADTQYF.

This clone was detected a few times. The V gene is TRBV10-3, the J gene TRBJ2-4; a possible D gene is TRBD1 (6 bases). The CDR3 runs 15 residues. The V and J ends lost 4 bases and 7 bases respectively, with 17 bases between them. Per germline, CDR1 ENHRY and CDR2 SYGVKD. In nucleotides, the CDR3 is TGTGCCATCAGTGCCGGGCAAGGGGGTTCGAACATTCAGTACTTC. This codes for CAISAGQGGSNIQYF.

V and J are TRBV2 and TRBJ1-1, with no clear D. Germline CDR1 and CDR2: SNHLY and FYNNEI. The CDR3 totals 12 residues. Trimming took 1 base from V and 7 from J, leaving 7 bases between them. Here the CDR3 reads CASSEVAIEAFF. The DNA for the CDR3 is TGTGCCAGCAGTGAAGTGGCGATTGAAGCTTTCTTT.

V gene TRBV18 combines with J gene TRBJ2-5; no definite D call. V gave up 2 bases and J gave up 4 bases, with 11 bases separating them. The CDR3 is 14 amino acids. CDR1 is KGHSH and CDR2 is LQKENI in the germline V gene. CDR3 bases: TGTGCCAGCTCACCAGGCCCACGAGGAGAGACCCAGTACTTC. Translated: CASSPGPRGETQYF.

V is TRBV7-2 and J is TRBJ2-7; D is possibly TRBD1 (6 bases). V gave up 2 bases and J gave up 4 bases, with 12 bases separating them. This CDR3 has 14 amino acids. CDR1 and CDR2 from the germline V gene are SGHTA and FQGNSA. The CDR3 loop is CASSLIGQLYEQYF. The CDR3 DNA reads TGTGCCAGCAGCTTAATCGGACAGTTGTACGAGCAGTACTTC.

CDR3: CASSEMGLFVEEQFF. CDR3 DNA sequence: TGTGCCAGCAGCGAGATGGGACTCTTCGTGGAGGAGCAGTTCTTC. The V and J genes are TRBV9 and TRBJ2-1; possible D gene TRBD2, 6 bases. This CDR3 is 15 amino acids long. Per germline, CDR1 SGDLS and CDR2 YYNGEE. V was shortened by 3 bases and J by 10 bases, with 20 bases between the two germline ends.

The chain carries TRBV25-1 and TRBJ1-2; D is possibly TRBD1 (5 bases). CDR1 is MGHDK, CDR2 SYGVNS, per germline. CDR3 length: 13 residues. V was cut by 1 base and J by 3 bases, with 6 bases left in between. The CDR3 here is CASSEFRDYGYTF. CDR3 DNA sequence: TGTGCCAGCAGTGAATTCAGGGACTATGGCTACACCTTC.

The chain recombines TRBV9 with TRBJ2-3; D is perhaps TRBD1 or TRBD2 (5 bases each). The CDR3 totals 15 residues. CDR1 is SGDLS and CDR2 is YYNGEE in the germline V gene. Trimming took 0 bases from V and 1 from J, leaving 9 bases between them. The CDR3 here is CASSVGGAGTDTQYF. In DNA, the CDR3 is TGTGCCAGCAGCGTAGGAGGGGCAGGCACAGATACGCAGTATTTT.

This sequence joins TRBV14 and TRBJ1-6, with 8 positions matching TRBD1. The CDR3 is 16 amino acids. J lost 2 bases, V lost 4 bases, and 4 bases had no gene match. Germline CDR1 reads SGHDN; CDR2 reads FVKESK. This CDR3 reads CASSPGQETYNSPLHF. The DNA for the CDR3 is TGTGCCAGCAGCCCGGGACAGGAAACCTATAATTCACCCCTCCACTTT.

The chain recombines TRBV10-3 with TRBJ1-2; D gene uncertain. Trimming removed 2 bases from V and 5 bases from J, with 6 bases in between. Germline V gene lookup returns CDR1 ENHRY and CDR2 SYGVKD. The CDR3 contains 12 residues. CDR3 DNA sequence: TGTGCCATCAGTGAGGCGGAGTATGGCTACACCTTC. Its protein is CAISEAEYGYTF.

V is TRBV6-6 and J is TRBJ1-2; D is perhaps TRBD1 (6 bases). V shed 6 bases and J shed 3 bases, with 11 bases lying between them. Germline V gene data show CDR1 as MNHNY and CDR2 as SVGAGI (reference sequence). This CDR3 is built from 13 residues. The CDR3 spells CASRNRDDYGYTF. The CDR3 DNA is TGTGCCAGCAGAAACAGGGATGACTATGGCTACACCTTC.

This clone was counted between two and nine times. The chain employs TRBV30 and TRBJ2-7; no clear D. The CDR3 extends over 13 amino acids. Germline V lookup: CDR1 GTSNPN, CDR2 SVGIG (reference sequence). Trimming removed 0 bases at V and 1 base at J, with 7 bases between. The CDR3 reads CAWSVQTSYEQYF. The CDR3 DNA is TGTGCCTGGAGTGTACAGACTTCCTACGAGCAGTACTTC.

A note on this clone: This same CDR3 is encoded by further DNA sequences in the sample. The V call is TRBV30, the J call TRBJ1-2; TRBD1 might be the D (5 bases). The CDR3 is 12 amino acids. V shed 1 base and J shed 2 bases, with 5 bases lying between them. Germline CDR1 is GTSNPN and CDR2 is SVGIG (reference sequence). The CDR3, as DNA: TGTGCCTGGAGTGCAGGGAACTATGGCTACACCTTC. Translation: CAWSAGNYGYTF.

The chain uses TRBV5-1 and TRBJ2-7, with 10 bases fitting TRBD1. Losses at the gene ends were 2 bases for V and 0 bases for J; bases not matched to a gene: 2. In germline, CDR1 is SGHRS, CDR2 YFSETQ. CDR3 size: 15 residues. CDR3 residues: CASSLGTGDSYEQYF. The CDR3 DNA follows: TGCGCCAGCAGCTTAGGGACAGGGGACTCCTACGAGCAGTACTTC. The variable domain in full, completed from reference TRBV5-1 and TRBJ2-7, reads KAGVTQTPRYLIKTRGQQVTLSCSPISGHRSVSWYQQTPGQGLQFLFEYFSETQRNKGNFPGRFSGRQFSNSRSEMNVSTLELGDSALYLCASSLGTGDSYEQYFGPGTRLTVT.